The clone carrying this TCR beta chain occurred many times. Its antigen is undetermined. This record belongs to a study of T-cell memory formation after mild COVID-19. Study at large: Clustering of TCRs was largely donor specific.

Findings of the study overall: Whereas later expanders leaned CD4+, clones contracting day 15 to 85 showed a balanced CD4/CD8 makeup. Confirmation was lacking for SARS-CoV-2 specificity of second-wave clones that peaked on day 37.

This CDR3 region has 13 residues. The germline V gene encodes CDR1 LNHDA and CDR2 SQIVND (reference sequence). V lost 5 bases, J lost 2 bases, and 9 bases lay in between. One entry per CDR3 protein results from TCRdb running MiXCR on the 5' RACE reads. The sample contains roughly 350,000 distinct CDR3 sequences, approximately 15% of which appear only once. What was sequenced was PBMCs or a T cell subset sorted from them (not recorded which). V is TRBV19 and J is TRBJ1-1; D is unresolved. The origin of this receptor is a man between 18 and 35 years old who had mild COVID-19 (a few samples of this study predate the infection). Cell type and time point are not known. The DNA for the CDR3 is TGTGCCAGTAGTGAGGGAAGAAACACTGAAGCTTTCTTT. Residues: CASSEGRNTEAFF. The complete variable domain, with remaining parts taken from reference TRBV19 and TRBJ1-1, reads DGGITQSPKYLFRKEGQNVTLSCEQNLNHDAMYWYRQDPGQGLRLIYYSQIVNDFQKGDIAEGYSVSREKKESFPLTVTSAQKNPTAFYLCASSEGRNTEAFFGQGTRLTVV.